The 25 T cell receptor beta chains given below trace back to one sample, sequenced in a study of T cell changes during pregnancy in multiple sclerosis. The table came from immunoSEQ multiplex PCR; TCRdb's copy has only in-frame clones and leaves some out. The sample contains about 73,000 clones, around 94% of which appear only once. This material consisted of peripheral blood, taken in the third trimester of pregnancy. The receptors here all came from a female donor in good health, enrolled as a control in a pregnancy study.

The chain uses TRBV30 and TRBJ2-1; 10 bases agree with TRBD2. The junction had 6 bases not matched to a gene; V was cut back by 2 bases and J by 8 bases. The CDR3 extends over 14 amino acids. From germline, CDR1 is GTSNPN and CDR2 SVGIG (reference sequence). The CDR3 region is CAWSRRLAGDEQFF. The DNA of the CDR3 is TGTGCCTGGAGTCGGAGACTAGCGGGTGATGAGCAGTTCTTC.

This chain uses TRBV9 with TRBJ1-1; 8 nucleotides agree with TRBD1. The CDR3 sequence is 14 residues long. Germline V gene sequence: CDR1 SGDLS, CDR2 YYNGEE. Trimming cost V 4 bases and J 6 bases; bases outside gene matches: 8. CDR3 nucleotides: TGTGCCAGCAGCTCTCGGACAGGGAGCGCTGAAGCTTTCTTT. Translation gives CASSSRTGSAEAFF.

The rearrangement uses TRBV11-2 and TRBJ2-2, with TRBD2 matching 10 bases. This CDR3 has 17 amino acids. V dropped 0 bases and J dropped 4; count of bases not matched to a gene: 5. The germline gives CDR1 SGHAT, CDR2 FQNNGV. In DNA, the CDR3 is TGTGCCAGCAGCTTAGAATTGGCTAGCGGGAGCACCGGGGAGCTGTTTTTT. Residues: CASSLELASGSTGELFF.

The gene calls are TRBV19 and TRBJ1-1; D not resolved. Trimming took off 6 bases at V and 2 bases at J, with 7 bases between the two ends. The CDR3 runs to 12 residues. The germline CDR1 and CDR2 sequences are LNHDA and SQIVND (reference sequence). CDR3 in DNA: TGTGCCAGTAGAAGGAGTAACACTGAAGCTTTCTTT. It yields the protein CASRRSNTEAFF.

V and J are TRBV6-6 and TRBJ2-5; D perhaps matches TRBD2 (6 bases). CDR3 length: 13 residues. Germline values: CDR1 MNHNY, CDR2 SVGAGI (reference sequence). With 6 bases removed from V and 5 bases from J, the gap between germline ends came to 13 bases. The CDR3 spells CASRSTSWETQYF. The CDR3 DNA sequence: TGTGCCAGCAGGTCAACTAGCTGGGAGACCCAGTACTTC.

The chain joins TRBV11-2 to TRBJ2-7, with D perhaps TRBD1 (5 bases). The V end lost 5 bases, the J end lost 9 bases, and 14 bases lay between the germline ends. Germline CDR1 reads SGHAT; CDR2 reads FQNNGV. The CDR3 extends over 12 amino acids. In DNA form, the CDR3 reads TGTGCCAGCAGCCCAGACAGCGTGGCGCAGTACTTC. This gives the protein CASSPDSVAQYF.

The rearrangement uses TRBV5-5 and TRBJ1-2; a possible D gene is TRBD1 (6 bases). V lost 0 bases, J lost 4 bases, and 10 bases lay in between. Germline-derived CDR1 and CDR2 are SGHKS and YYEKEE (reference sequence). CDR3 length: 14 amino acids. The CDR3 DNA is TGTGCCAGCAGCTTGGACAGGGAGACCTATGGCTACACCTTC. It codes for CASSLDRETYGYTF.

The V and J genes are TRBV5-4 and TRBJ2-2; D might be TRBD1 (6 bases). The germline V and J ends were trimmed by 4 bases and 1 base, with 8 bases remaining between them. The CDR3 consists of 14 residues. Germline V CDR1 and CDR2: SGHNT, YYREEE (reference sequence). CDR3 residues: CASSRDMNTGELFF. Written as DNA, the CDR3 is TGTGCCAGCAGCCGGGACATGAACACCGGGGAGCTGTTTTTT.

This clone showed up just a few times. The rearrangement uses TRBV11-2 and TRBJ1-6, with no clear D. V was shortened by 3 bases and J by 1 base, with 10 bases between the two germline ends. The CDR3 is 16 amino acids. The germline CDR1 and CDR2 sequences are SGHAT and FQNNGV. CDR3 loop: CASSFPPGSYNSPLHF. The CDR3 bases are TGTGCCAGCAGCTTCCCGCCGGGGTCCTATAATTCACCCCTCCACTTT.

The chain has TRBV6-6 and TRBJ2-2, with 9 bases fitting TRBD1. J lost 5 bases, V lost 6 bases, and 7 bases had no gene match. There are 15 residues in the CDR3. From germline, CDR1 is MNHNY and CDR2 SVGAGI (reference sequence). CDR3 protein: CASRSGTGWTGELFF. CDR3 DNA: TGTGCCAGCAGATCCGGGACAGGGTGGACCGGGGAGCTGTTTTTT.

The chain couples TRBV7-9 to TRBJ2-7; no reliable D call. CDR3 size: 12 residues. Germline V gives CDR1 SEHNR, CDR2 FQNEAQ (reference sequence). V lost 2 bases, J lost 4 bases, and 6 bases lay in between. Here the CDR3 reads CASSLIDYEQYF. The CDR3 DNA is TGTGCCAGCAGCTTAATAGATTACGAGCAGTACTTC.

This rearrangement joins TRBV5-4 to TRBJ2-2, with TRBD1 matching over 9 bases. The CDR3 is 16 amino acids. V trimming: 3 bases; J trimming: 7 bases; junction bases outside the gene matches: 10. Germline CDR1 SGHNT, CDR2 YYREEE (reference sequence). CDR3 DNA sequence: TGTGCCAGCAGCTCACCGGGACAGGGAGGATACGGGGAGCTGTTTTTT. Translation gives CASSSPGQGGYGELFF.

The V call is TRBV7-8, the J call TRBJ2-5; tentative D call: TRBD1 (5 bases). The length of the CDR3 is 13 residues. The germline CDR1 and CDR2 sequences are SGHVS and FQNEAQ. V gave up 5 bases and J gave up 2 bases, with 9 bases separating them. The CDR3 DNA reads as TGTGCCAGCAGCCCTGACAGACAAGAGACCCAGTACTTC. Its protein is CASSPDRQETQYF.

This chain connects TRBV28 to TRBJ1-6, with a weak D call TRBD1 (5 bases). Trimming took off 2 bases at V and 0 bases at J, with 14 bases between the two ends. The V gene's germline CDR1 is MDHEN and CDR2 SYDVKM. The length of the CDR3 is 18 residues. The chain's CDR3 is CASSLTVGERSYNSPLHF. The CDR3 DNA follows: TGTGCCAGCAGTTTAACTGTAGGGGAACGCTCCTATAATTCACCCCTCCACTTT. Full variable domain (remainder filled in from reference TRBV28 and TRBJ1-6): DVKVTQSSRYLVKRTGEKVFLECVQDMDHENMFWYRQDPGLGLRLIYFSYDVKMKEKGDIPEGYSVSREKKERFSLILESASTNQTSMYLCASSLTVGERSYNSPLHFGNGTRLTVT.

The chain combines TRBV7-2 with TRBJ2-3; D ambiguous. This CDR3 spans 15 amino acids. V shed 6 bases and J shed 0 bases, with 13 bases lying between them. Germline-derived CDR1 and CDR2 are SGHTA and FQGNSA. The CDR3 coding sequence is TGTGCCAGCAGTCGGTCAGGTCATAGCACAGATACGCAGTATTTT. Residues: CASSRSGHSTDTQYF.

The chain recombines TRBV27 with TRBJ2-7; 11 positions match TRBD1. This CDR3 region has 15 residues. CDR1 MNHEY and CDR2 SMNVEV come from the germline V gene (reference sequence). V shed 7 bases, J shed 3 bases, and the junction held 8 bases outside the gene matches. This chain's CDR3 is CASTPEGTGGYEQYF. The CDR3 DNA is TGTGCCAGCACCCCGGAGGGGACAGGGGGCTACGAGCAGTACTTC.

This sequence joins TRBV7-9 and TRBJ2-1; the match to TRBD1 covers 8 bases. The V segment lost 8 bases and the J segment 5 bases; nucleotides outside the gene matches: 8. The CDR3 consists of 14 residues. CDR1 and CDR2 from the germline V gene are SEHNR and FQNEAQ (reference sequence). The CDR3 DNA sequence: TGTGCCAGCCACGACCGGGACAGGAACAATGAGCAGTTCTTC. Its translation: CASHDRDRNNEQFF. Using reference TRBV7-9 and TRBJ2-1 for the parts outside the CDR3, the full variable domain is DTGVSQNPRHKITKRGQNVTFRCDPISEHNRLYWYRQTLGQGPEFLTYFQNEAQLEKSRLLSDRFSAERPKGSFSTLEIQRTEQGDSAMYLCASHDRDRNNEQFFGPGTRLTVL.

The V and J genes are TRBV4-2 and TRBJ1-2; D gene ambiguous. This CDR3 spans 18 amino acids. V dropped 0 bases and J dropped 8 bases, with 25 bases sitting between them. Per the germline V gene, CDR1 is LGHNA and CDR2 is YNFKEQ. The CDR3 here is CASSQDSLGRPTTGGYTF. CDR3 DNA sequence: TGTGCCAGCAGCCAAGATTCGCTGGGGAGGCCGACCACGGGGGGCTACACCTTC.

This rearrangement joins TRBV7-9 to TRBJ2-7; 9 bases map to TRBD1. CDR3 length equals 14 residues. The V gene end was trimmed by 7 bases and the J gene end by 4 bases; junction bases not matched to a gene: 8. Per germline, CDR1 SEHNR and CDR2 FQNEAQ (reference sequence). The chain's CDR3 is CASTVPGQGYEQYF. As DNA, the CDR3 is TGTGCCAGCACCGTTCCGGGACAGGGTTACGAGCAGTACTTC.

This rearrangement joins TRBV11-3 to TRBJ2-7, with TRBD2 matching over 8 bases. The CDR3 spans 14 residues. CDR1 is SGHNT and CDR2 is YENEEA in the germline V gene. With V trimmed by 5 bases and J by 3 bases, 6 bases remained unmatched. CDR3 in DNA: TGTGCCAGCAGCCCAACCCGGGGGGGCTACGAGCAGTACTTC. The encoded protein is CASSPTRGGYEQYF.

This clone showed up just a few times. This chain uses TRBV6-4 with TRBJ2-3, with 10 bases that match TRBD2. Germline CDR1 and CDR2: MRHNA and SNTAGT. With 3 bases clipped from V and 4 bases from J, the junction kept 4 bases outside the gene matches. The CDR3 covers 15 residues. The CDR3 nucleotides read TGTGCCAGCAGTGAGAGCGGGGGGGCGTCAGATACGCAGTATTTT. As protein: CASSESGGASDTQYF.

The chain joins TRBV11-2 to TRBJ1-3; 8 bases align to TRBD1. The CDR3 contains 17 residues. Unmatched junction bases numbered 9, after V lost 5 bases and J lost 0 bases. Germline loops: CDR1 SGHAT, CDR2 FQNNGV. The CDR3 spells CASSQLRGHSSGNTIYF. CDR3 sequence (DNA): TGTGCCAGCAGCCAGCTCAGGGGGCACAGCTCTGGAAACACCATATATTTT. Based on the CDR3 plus reference TRBV11-2 and TRBJ1-3, the full variable domain is EAGVAQSPRYKIIEKRQSVAFWCNPISGHATLYWYQQILGQGPKLLIQFQNNGVVDDSQLPKDRFSAERLKGVDSTLKIQPAKLEDSAVYLCASSQLRGHSSGNTIYFGEGSWLTVV.

Only a few counts were recorded for this clone. The chain combines TRBV7-9 with TRBJ1-6, with 9 nucleotides matching TRBD1. This CDR3 has 15 amino acids. J lost 10 bases, V lost 1 base, and 5 bases had no gene match. Germline V gene data show CDR1 as SEHNR and CDR2 as FQNEAQ (reference sequence). CDR3 nucleotides: TGTGCCAGCAGCTTAGTGGGGACAGGGAACTCACCCCTCCACTTT. It codes for CASSLVGTGNSPLHF.

V usage is TRBV9 and J usage is TRBJ2-5, with 10 bases matching TRBD2. V shed 0 bases and J 2 bases; nucleotides not matched to a gene: 7. CDR3 length: 17 residues. In germline, CDR1 is SGDLS, CDR2 YYNGEE. CDR3 coding DNA: TGTGCCAGCAGCGTAGCGGTAGCGGGGGGCCAGCAAGAGACCCAGTACTTC. Residues: CASSVAVAGGQQETQYF.

In DNA, the CDR3 is TGTGCCAGCAGCTACAGGGGGAGCAATTCACCCCTCCACTTT. Encoded protein: CASSYRGSNSPLHF. The chain recombines TRBV28 with TRBJ1-6; 8 positions agree with TRBD1. Germline V lookup: CDR1 MDHEN, CDR2 SYDVKM. The CDR3 covers 14 residues. Trimming cost V 6 bases and J 7 bases; bases outside gene matches: 5.